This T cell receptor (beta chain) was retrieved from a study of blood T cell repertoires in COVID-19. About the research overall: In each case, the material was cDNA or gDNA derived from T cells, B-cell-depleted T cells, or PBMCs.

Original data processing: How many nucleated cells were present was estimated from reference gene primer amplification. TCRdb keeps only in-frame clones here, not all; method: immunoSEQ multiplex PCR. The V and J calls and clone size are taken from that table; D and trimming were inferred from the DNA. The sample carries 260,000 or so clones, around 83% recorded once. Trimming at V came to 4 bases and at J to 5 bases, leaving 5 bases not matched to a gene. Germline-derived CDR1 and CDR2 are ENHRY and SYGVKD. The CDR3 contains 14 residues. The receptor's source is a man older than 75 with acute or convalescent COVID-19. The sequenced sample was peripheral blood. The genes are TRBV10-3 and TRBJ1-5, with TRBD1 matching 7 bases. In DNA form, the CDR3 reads TGTGCCATCAGTGGACAGGGAAACGATCAGCCCCAGCATTTT. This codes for CAISGQGNDQPQHF.